This TCR beta chain was sequenced in a study of blood T cell repertoires in COVID-19. Across the whole study: Sample material is recorded as cDNA or gDNA derived from T cells, B-cell-depleted T cells, or PBMCs.

With V trimmed by 1 base and J by 2 bases, 5 bases remained unmatched. The CDR3 has 15 residues. CDR1 is SGHTA and CDR2 is FQGNSA in the germline V gene. The table came from immunoSEQ multiplex PCR; TCRdb's copy has only in-frame clones and leaves some out. The table records roughly 59,000 clones, 80% to 85% of them present only once. The origin of this receptor is an elderly man with acute or convalescent COVID-19. What was sequenced was peripheral blood. The J gene is TRBJ2-7, the V gene TRBV7-2; 7 bases are shared with TRBD1. This CDR3 is CASSLVFGTAYEQYF. The CDR3 DNA reads as TGTGCCAGCAGCTTAGTCTTTGGGACAGCCTACGAGCAGTACTTC.